The clone carrying this T cell receptor beta chain occurred a few times. Antigen specificity is unknown. The data are from a study of blood T cells in healthy people across ages. General observations from the study: There was a strong correlation between TCR beta diversity and naive T cell percentage.

A second 7 to 11 cycle PCR used barcoded and J-beta primers. Tags on each cDNA molecule came from a template-switch adaptor with 12 random nucleotides. TCRdb fed the 5' RACE reads into MiXCR, producing one record per CDR3 protein. The sample consists of 630,000 or so distinct CDR3 sequences, 25% to 35% of them appearing once. The junction had 9 bases not matched to a gene; V was cut back by 2 bases and J by 4 bases. Germline loops: CDR1 SGHVS, CDR2 FQNEAQ. This CDR3 is 18 amino acids long. This receptor was taken from a woman at least 80 years old in good health. J is TRBJ2-2 and V is TRBV7-8; 11 nucleotides line up with TRBD2. The sequenced material came from blood. The DNA for the CDR3 is TGTGCCAGCAGCTTACGGGCTAGCGGGGGGTTCGTCACCGGGGAGCTGTTTTTT. This translates into CASSLRASGGFVTGELFF.